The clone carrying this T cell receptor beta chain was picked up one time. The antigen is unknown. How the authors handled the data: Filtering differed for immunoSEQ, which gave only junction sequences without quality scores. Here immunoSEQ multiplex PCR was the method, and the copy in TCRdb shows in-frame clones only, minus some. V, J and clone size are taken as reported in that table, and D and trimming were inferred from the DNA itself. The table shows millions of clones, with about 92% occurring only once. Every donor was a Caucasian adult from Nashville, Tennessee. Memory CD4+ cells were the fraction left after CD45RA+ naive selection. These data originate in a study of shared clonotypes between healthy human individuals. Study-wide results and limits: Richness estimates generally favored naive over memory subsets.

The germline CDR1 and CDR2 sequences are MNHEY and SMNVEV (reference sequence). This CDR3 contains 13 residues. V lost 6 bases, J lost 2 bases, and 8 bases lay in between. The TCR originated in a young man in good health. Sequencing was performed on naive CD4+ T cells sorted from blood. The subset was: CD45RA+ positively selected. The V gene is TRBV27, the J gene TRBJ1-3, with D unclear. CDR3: CASRGIPGNTIYF. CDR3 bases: TGTGCCAGCAGGGGGATTCCTGGAAACACCATATATTTT.